This T cell receptor beta chain emerged from a study of shared clonotypes between healthy human individuals. Whole-study findings and limits: Richness estimates generally favored naive over memory subsets.

The protocol was immunoSEQ multiplex PCR, while the TCRdb copy is restricted to in-frame clones and leaves out a portion. The data hold roughly 2,300,000 clones, with approximately 90% observed a single time. J was trimmed by 2 bases and V by 6 bases; bases with no gene match: 17. CDR1 is MNHEY, CDR2 SMNVEV, per germline (reference sequence). The CDR3 consists of 19 residues. Concerning this clone itself: What it recognizes is unknown.

Recent vaccinations or acute infections were absent in the healthy HIV-negative adult donors. The TCR comes from a man aged 18 to 30 in good health. Some clones in this sample may be carry-over from other donors' samples. V is TRBV27 and J is TRBJ1-5; 9 nucleotides match TRBD1. Sequencing was done on a sample of naive CD4+ T cells from PBMCs. Subset of the sample: CD45RA+ positively selected. The CDR3 sequence: CASRITTGTGSAGNQPQHF. Here the CDR3 DNA reads TGTGCCAGCAGAATCACCACCGGGACAGGGTCTGCGGGCAATCAGCCCCAGCATTTT.